The rows below give T cell receptor beta chains drawn from one sample of a study of blood T cell repertoires in COVID-19. The table came from immunoSEQ multiplex PCR; TCRdb's copy has only in-frame clones and leaves some out. The sample records 250,000 to 350,000 clones, about 82% being singletons. Sequencing was done on a sample of peripheral blood. These TCRs come from a woman in her forties or fifties with active or convalescent COVID-19. Both conserved end residues are part of each CDR3. The D gene is left open where the match is weak. Size values are once, few and many counts, or a class for expanded clones, and some rows have none.

V: TRBV2; D: TRBD1; J: TRBJ2-7; size: .; DNA: TGTGCCAGCAGTCCGGACAGGGTAAGCCTCTACGAGCAGTACTTC; CDR3: CASSPDRVSLYEQYF
V: TRBV6-1; D: TRBD1; J: TRBJ1-3; size: once; DNA: TGTGCCAGCAGTGAACTCCCGACAGGGATCTCTGGAAACACCATATATTTT; CDR3: CASSELPTGISGNTIYF
V: TRBV20-1; D: .; J: TRBJ1-2; size: few; DNA: TGCAGTGCGTCGGGGGGCTATGGCTACACCTTC; CDR3: CSASGGYGYTF
V: TRBV28; D: TRBD1; J: TRBJ1-1; size: .; DNA: TGTGCCAGCAGTTTCGACGGACAGGGGGCTTATTCGAACACTGAAGCTTTCTTT; CDR3: CASSFDGQGAYSNTEAFF
V: TRBV18; D: .; J: TRBJ1-4; size: .; DNA: TGTGCCAGCTCACCGGGCCGCAGGACTAATGAAAAACTGTTTTTT; CDR3: CASSPGRRTNEKLFF
V: TRBV24-1; D: .; J: TRBJ2-1; size: .; DNA: TGTGCCACCAGCGTTGGGGGGACAGCATACAATGAGCAGTTCTTC; CDR3: CATSVGGTAYNEQFF
V: TRBV5-6; D: TRBD1; J: TRBJ1-5; size: .; DNA: TGTGCCAGCAGCACCGGGACAGTGCATGGGAATCAGCCCCAGCATTTT; CDR3: CASSTGTVHGNQPQHF
V: TRBV27; D: .; J: TRBJ2-2; size: .; DNA: TGTGCCAGCAGTTTAGGGTGGGGGACATCGAACACCGGGGAGCTGTTTTTT; CDR3: CASSLGWGTSNTGELFF
V: TRBV23-1; D: .; J: TRBJ2-3; size: .; DNA: TGCGCCAGCAGTCAGAGCTTTAAGTCGAGCACAGATACGCAGTATTTT; CDR3: CASSQSFKSSTDTQYF
V: TRBV5-6; D: TRBD2; J: TRBJ2-3; size: .; DNA: TGTGCCAGCAGCTCCCTAGCGGGAGGGCCAGATACGCAGTATTTT; CDR3: CASSSLAGGPDTQYF
V: TRBV30; D: .; J: TRBJ2-7; size: .; DNA: TGTGCCTGGACTGACAGTTACGAGCAGTACTTC; CDR3: CAWTDSYEQYF
V: TRBV7-8; D: .; J: TRBJ1-2; size: .; DNA: TGTGCCAGCAGCTTAGACTCGCGGGGACCACAAAAGGATGGCTACACCTTC; CDR3: CASSLDSRGPQKDGYTF
V: TRBV23-1; D: TRBD1; J: TRBJ1-1; size: .; DNA: TGCGCCAGCGGGCCAACCGGGACAGGGGGCCTTAAGAGCACTGAAGCTTTCTTT; CDR3: CASGPTGTGGLKSTEAFF
V: TRBV11-2; D: TRBD2; J: TRBJ2-3; size: .; DNA: TGTGCCAGCAGCGCGAGAGCGGGAGAGACCACTAGCACAGATACGCAGTATTTT; CDR3: CASSARAGETTSTDTQYF
V: TRBV11-2; D: TRBD2; J: TRBJ2-3; size: .; DNA: TGTGCCAGCAGCCCTAGCGGGAGGGTGGCAGATACGCAGTATTTT; CDR3: CASSPSGRVADTQYF
V: TRBV5-1; D: TRBD2; J: TRBJ2-1; size: .; DNA: TGCGCCAGCAGCTTGGGGGGGACTAGCGGGAGGGCCAATGAGCAGTTCTTC; CDR3: CASSLGGTSGRANEQFF
V: TRBV18; D: .; J: TRBJ1-1; size: .; DNA: TGTGCCAGCTCACCAGCCGGAGTCGCTGAAGCTTTCTTT; CDR3: CASSPAGVAEAFF
V: TRBV5-1; D: TRBD1; J: TRBJ1-2; size: .; DNA: TGCGCCAGCAGCCTAGGACAGGGCCACTATGGCTACACCTTC; CDR3: CASSLGQGHYGYTF
V: TRBV5-1; D: .; J: TRBJ1-2; size: .; DNA: TGCGCCAGCAGCTTGGGTCAGGGGAACTATGGCTACACCTTC; CDR3: CASSLGQGNYGYTF
V: TRBV2; D: .; J: TRBJ1-6; size: once; DNA: TGTGCCAGCAGTGAGCAGGGGAATTCACCCCTCCACTTT; CDR3: CASSEQGNSPLHF
V: TRBV24-1; D: TRBD1; J: TRBJ2-2; size: .; DNA: TGTGCCCCTAAGGGGGCTCCGAACACCGGGGAGCTGTTTTTT; CDR3: CAPKGAPNTGELFF
V: TRBV19; D: TRBD1; J: TRBJ1-3; size: .; DNA: TGTGCCAGTAGTAACGACAGGGCTGGAAACACCATATATTTT; CDR3: CASSNDRAGNTIYF
V: TRBV11-3; D: .; J: TRBJ2-5; size: .; DNA: TGTGCCAGCAGTACCGGAACTGGAGGGGGGGTACAAGAGACCCAGTACTTC; CDR3: CASSTGTGGGVQETQYF
V: TRBV24-1; D: TRBD2; J: TRBJ2-1; size: .; DNA: TGTGCCACCAGTGATTTTCGGCTAGCGGGAGGGAATGAGCAGTTCTTC; CDR3: CATSDFRLAGGNEQFF
V: TRBV15; D: .; J: TRBJ2-7; size: .; DNA: TGTGCCACCAGCATAGGAACAGGGGAGGCTCACGAGCAGTACTTC; CDR3: CATSIGTGEAHEQYF
V: TRBV6-5; D: TRBD1; J: TRBJ1-3; size: .; DNA: TGTGCCAGCAGCCCGACAGGGGTAAACACCATATATTTT; CDR3: CASSPTGVNTIYF
V: TRBV3-1/TRBV3-2; D: .; J: TRBJ1-5; size: few; DNA: TGTGCCAGCAGCCCCTCGACAGGTAACGGGCAGCCCCAGCATTTT; CDR3: CASSPSTGNGQPQHF
V: TRBV5-1; D: .; J: TRBJ2-1; size: .; DNA: TGCGCCAGCAGCCGCGGAGGGACGGTCTACAATGAGCAGTTCTTC; CDR3: CASSRGGTVYNEQFF
V: TRBV30; D: .; J: TRBJ1-1; size: .; DNA: TGTGCCGGTTACCCCGGGGACACTGAAGCTTTCTTT; CDR3: CAGYPGDTEAFF
V: TRBV7-9; D: TRBD1; J: TRBJ1-1; size: .; DNA: TGTGCCAGCAGCCCAGGGGGCGCTTACACTGAAGCTTTCTTT; CDR3: CASSPGGAYTEAFF
V: TRBV14; D: TRBD2; J: TRBJ2-1; size: .; DNA: TGTGCCAGCAGCCCCATGGCTTTTTCGGGACTAGCGGGAAGTGGGTCCTACAATGAGCAGTTCTTC; CDR3: CASSPMAFSGLAGSGSYNEQFF
V: TRBV28; D: TRBD1; J: TRBJ1-5; size: .; DNA: TGTGCCAGCAGTCTCGGGACAGGGGGCACCTTCAAGCCCCAGCATTTT; CDR3: CASSLGTGGTFKPQHF
V: TRBV2; D: TRBD1; J: TRBJ1-5; size: .; DNA: TGTGCCAGCAAAATCCCGACAGGGCCGGCGCAGCCCCAGCATTTT; CDR3: CASKIPTGPAQPQHF
V: TRBV3-1/TRBV3-2; D: TRBD2; J: TRBJ2-1; size: .; DNA: TGTGCCAGCAGCTTCGGAGAGGGAGGGTATAACGAGCAGTTCTTC; CDR3: CASSFGEGGYNEQFF
V: TRBV24-1; D: .; J: TRBJ1-5; size: .; DNA: TGTGCCACCAGTGGTCAGTTAAGCAATCAGCCCCAGCATTTT; CDR3: CATSGQLSNQPQHF
V: TRBV27; D: .; J: TRBJ1-2; size: .; DNA: TGTGCCAGCAGCCCTACACAGGGAATTCGTGGCTACACCTTC; CDR3: CASSPTQGIRGYTF
V: TRBV9; D: .; J: TRBJ2-3; size: .; DNA: TGTGCCAGCAGCGTATCGGTCCCCACAGATACGCAGTATTTT; CDR3: CASSVSVPTDTQYF
V: TRBV28; D: .; J: TRBJ2-7; size: .; DNA: TGTGCCAGCAGTTTATACACAGGGACCTACGAGCAGTACTTC; CDR3: CASSLYTGTYEQYF
V: TRBV11-2; D: .; J: TRBJ2-6; size: .; DNA: TGTGCCAGCAGCTTCCGGGTTGCTGGGGCCAACGTCCTGACTTTC; CDR3: CASSFRVAGANVLTF
V: TRBV28; D: TRBD1; J: TRBJ2-3; size: .; DNA: TGTGCCAGCAGCCCCTCCGGACAGGGCCCAGGAGATACGCAGTATTTT; CDR3: CASSPSGQGPGDTQYF